The sequence of this TCR beta chain was determined in a study of cytomegalovirus exposure and HLA in healthy donors. Study-level background: Unique TCR beta sequences numbering some 120 million came from around 180 million T cells in an earlier analysis.

This clone has just a few counts. The antigen is unknown. Whole-study findings and limits: Generally TCR sequences proved uncommon, though certain public TCRs appeared in numerous donors. Productive status was seen about 90% or about 30% of the time for most TCR beta V segments in an earlier analysis. Donor immune exposure was known only as CMV serostatus.

Vbeta (60) and Jbeta (13) primers were used in the PCR. Clones were sequenced by immunoSEQ multiplex PCR, and TCRdb holds only the in-frame ones, with some missing. In the table there are 130,000 or so clones, about 9.1% of which are singletons. CDR1 and CDR2 from the germline V gene are MNHNS and SASEGT. CDR3 length: 12 residues. The V gene lost 0 bases and the J gene lost 10 bases, with 7 bases spanning the gap. Sequencing used PBMCs. V gene TRBV6-1 combines with J gene TRBJ1-5; D gene uncertain. The receptor was derived from a woman in her thirties or forties in good health and CMV-seropositive. The CDR3 here is CASSEAQAPQHF. The CDR3 bases are TGTGCCAGCAGTGAAGCTCAGGCTCCCCAGCATTTT.